This TCR beta chain is drawn from a study of response to subunit inactivated influenza vaccine. The CDR3 sequence is 16 residues long. The V end was cut by 6 bases, the J end by 1 base, with 19 bases between. Germline CDR1 SGHVS, CDR2 FQNEAQ. Concerning this clonotype itself: The antigen remains undetermined.

In TCRdb, the RT-PCR reads were re-called with MiXCR into one record per CDR3 protein. The sample includes around 530,000 distinct CDR3 sequences, 16% of them seen just once. Regarding the study as a whole: Authors suggested few new T cells are recruited by each seasonal influenza vaccination.

The chain links TRBV7-8 to TRBJ2-7; weak D call: TRBD2 (7 bases). Sample: CD4+ T cells sorted from PBMCs, taken roughly 24 months after vaccination. The clonotype comes from a man between 50 and 69 years old who received an inactivated influenza vaccine. The CDR3 DNA reads TGTGCCAGCAGTTCCGGGGCGGGGGCGTTATCCTACGAGCAGTACTTC. Its translation: CASSSGAGALSYEQYF. Based on the CDR3 plus reference TRBV7-8 and TRBJ2-7, the full variable domain is GAGVSQSPRYKVAKRGQDVALRCDPISGHVSLFWYQQALGQGPEFLTYFQNEAQLDKSGLPSDRFFAERPEGSVSTLKIQRTQQEDSAVYLCASSSGAGALSYEQYFGPGTRLTVT.